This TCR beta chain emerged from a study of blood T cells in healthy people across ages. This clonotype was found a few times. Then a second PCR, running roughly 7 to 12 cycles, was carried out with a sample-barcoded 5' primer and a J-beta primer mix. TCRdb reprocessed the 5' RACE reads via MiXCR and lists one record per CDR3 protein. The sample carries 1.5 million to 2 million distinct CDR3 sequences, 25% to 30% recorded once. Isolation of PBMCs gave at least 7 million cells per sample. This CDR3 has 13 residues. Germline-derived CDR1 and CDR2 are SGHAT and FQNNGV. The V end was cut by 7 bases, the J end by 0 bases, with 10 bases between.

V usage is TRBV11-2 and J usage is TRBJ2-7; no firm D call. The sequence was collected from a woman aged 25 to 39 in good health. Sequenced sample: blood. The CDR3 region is CASNPGYSYEQYF. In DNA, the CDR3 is TGTGCCAGCAACCCCGGGTACTCCTACGAGCAGTACTTC.